These T cell receptor beta chains were read from a single sample in a study of CD8+ T cells in alopecia areata. The assay was immunoSEQ multiplex PCR, and TCRdb's table has in-frame clones only and misses some. The data hold around 100,000 clones, with around 50% observed a single time. Material: CD8+ T cells sorted from blood, obtained at week 24, from a patient treated with tofacitinib. Receptors were obtained from a human donor with alopecia areata. Each CDR3 is given with its conserved first and last residue. Each record gives: clone size, J gene, V gene, D gene, CDR3 length, CDR3 DNA, CDR3 protein. D genes are given only for firm matches. Expanded clones are given a class, and other clones once, few, many or no size at all.

clone_size: -; j_call: TRBJ2-5; v_call: TRBV7-9; d_call: TRBD2; cdr3_length: 16; cdr3_nt: TGTGCCAGCAGCTCTCAGCGGGGGGGCCCGGAGGAGACCCAGTACTTC; cdr3_aa: CASSSQRGGPEETQYF
clone_size: -; j_call: TRBJ2-7; v_call: TRBV30; d_call: TRBD1; cdr3_length: 13; cdr3_nt: TGTGCCTGGGCGGGACAGGATGGGGCAGAGCAGTACTTC; cdr3_aa: CAWAGQDGAEQYF
clone_size: -; j_call: TRBJ2-7; v_call: TRBV9; d_call: TRBD2; cdr3_length: 13; cdr3_nt: TGTGCCAGCAGTCTATCGGGGGGCTACGAGCAGTACTTC; cdr3_aa: CASSLSGGYEQYF
clone_size: -; j_call: TRBJ2-3; v_call: TRBV10-1; d_call: -; cdr3_length: 15; cdr3_nt: TGCGCCAGCAGTGTTGCGAAGGACGCCACAGATACGCAGTATTTT; cdr3_aa: CASSVAKDATDTQYF
clone_size: medium-sized; j_call: TRBJ2-3; v_call: TRBV7-8; d_call: TRBD1; cdr3_length: 14; cdr3_nt: TGTGCCAGCAGCTTAGTGAGCACAGGGGCGACGCAGTATTTT; cdr3_aa: CASSLVSTGATQYF
clone_size: few; j_call: TRBJ2-6; v_call: TRBV6-5; d_call: -; cdr3_length: 16; cdr3_nt: TGTGCCAGCAGTTATCGGCAGGGAAGCGGGGCCAACGTCCTGACTTTC; cdr3_aa: CASSYRQGSGANVLTF
clone_size: -; j_call: TRBJ2-7; v_call: TRBV6-1; d_call: -; cdr3_length: 14; cdr3_nt: TGTGCCAGCAGTGGACTTGGAAGTTCCTACGAGCAGTACTTC; cdr3_aa: CASSGLGSSYEQYF
clone_size: -; j_call: TRBJ1-5; v_call: TRBV29-1; d_call: -; cdr3_length: 15; cdr3_nt: TGCAGCGCTCTAGGAGGGGACATAGGCAATCAGCCCCAGCATTTT; cdr3_aa: CSALGGDIGNQPQHF
clone_size: once; j_call: TRBJ1-2; v_call: TRBV11-2; d_call: -; cdr3_length: 14; cdr3_nt: TGTGCCAGCAGCATTACCGGGACCAACTATGGCTACACCTTC; cdr3_aa: CASSITGTNYGYTF
clone_size: -; j_call: TRBJ2-3; v_call: TRBV10-3; d_call: TRBD1; cdr3_length: 16; cdr3_nt: TGTGCCATCAGTCATGACAGGGGGCCAAGCACAGATACGCAGTATTTT; cdr3_aa: CAISHDRGPSTDTQYF
clone_size: few; j_call: TRBJ1-1; v_call: TRBV19; d_call: TRBD1; cdr3_length: 15; cdr3_nt: TGTGCCAGTAGTACCTCAGACAGGGGAGACACTGAAGCTTTCTTT; cdr3_aa: CASSTSDRGDTEAFF
clone_size: -; j_call: TRBJ1-6; v_call: TRBV12-5; d_call: TRBD1; cdr3_length: 17; cdr3_nt: TGTGCTAGTGGTTTGGTACAGGGGCGTCCTCTAGATTCACCCCTCCACTTT; cdr3_aa: CASGLVQGRPLDSPLHF
clone_size: once; j_call: TRBJ1-2; v_call: TRBV6-6; d_call: -; cdr3_length: 14; cdr3_nt: TGTGCCAGCTGGGCCGGGACACCCGACTATGGCTACACCTTC; cdr3_aa: CASWAGTPDYGYTF
clone_size: -; j_call: TRBJ2-5; v_call: TRBV7-8; d_call: -; cdr3_length: 13; cdr3_nt: TGTGCCAGCAGCTCCAGGTTTATGGAGACCCAGTACTTC; cdr3_aa: CASSSRFMETQYF
clone_size: -; j_call: TRBJ2-2; v_call: TRBV13; d_call: -; cdr3_length: 16; cdr3_nt: TGTGCCAGCAGGCCAGCCTTATTGGGTGACACCGGGGAGCTGTTTTTT; cdr3_aa: CASRPALLGDTGELFF
clone_size: -; j_call: TRBJ1-4; v_call: TRBV27; d_call: -; cdr3_length: 12; cdr3_nt: TGTGCCAGCAGTTTCGTTGGAGAAAAACTGTTTTTT; cdr3_aa: CASSFVGEKLFF
clone_size: many; j_call: TRBJ2-3; v_call: TRBV5-1; d_call: -; cdr3_length: 15; cdr3_nt: TGCGCCAGCAGCACAGCGGGACAGGTAACAGATACGCAGTATTTT; cdr3_aa: CASSTAGQVTDTQYF
clone_size: -; j_call: TRBJ2-7; v_call: TRBV14; d_call: TRBD1; cdr3_length: 15; cdr3_nt: TGTGCCAGCAGCCAAGGAAGCGGACAGGGCTACGAGCAGTACTTC; cdr3_aa: CASSQGSGQGYEQYF
clone_size: few; j_call: TRBJ2-7; v_call: TRBV29-1; d_call: TRBD1; cdr3_length: 13; cdr3_nt: TGCAGCGTTGTGGACAGGAGGATTGACGAGCAGTACTTC; cdr3_aa: CSVVDRRIDEQYF
clone_size: -; j_call: TRBJ1-5; v_call: TRBV6-5; d_call: TRBD1; cdr3_length: 14; cdr3_nt: TGTGCCAGTGGGAGGACAGGGCTAAATCAGCCCCAGCATTTT; cdr3_aa: CASGRTGLNQPQHF